The rows below give T cell receptor beta chains drawn from one sample of a study of graft-versus-host responses after intestinal transplantation. Assay: immunoSEQ multiplex PCR; the TCRdb copy retains only in-frame clones and omits some. Among around 110,000 clones listed, roughly 86% were seen once. These receptors' antigens are unknown. The sequencing used unstimulated CD4+ T cells sorted from spleen or lymph node cells, collected before transplant. Source of these receptors: a human donor who was the organ donor for an intestinal transplant. CDR3s include the opening cysteine and the closing phenylalanine or tryptophan. A D gene is named only where the DNA matches it firmly. The listing skips clone size in some rows; elsewhere it reads once, few, many or a size class.

d_gene,abundance,v_gene,j_gene,CDR3nt,CDR3aa
NA,NA,TRBV11-2,TRBJ2-1,TGTGCCAGCAGCTTTCAAACTCATGAGCAGTTCTTC,CASSFQTHEQFF
TRBD2,NA,TRBV5-1,TRBJ2-7,TGCGCCAGCAGCTTACTGACTAGCGACGAGCAGTACTTC,CASSLLTSDEQYF
NA,NA,TRBV6-1,TRBJ2-1,TGTGCCAGCCTAAGGGAGAGCTTGAACAATGAGCAGTTCTTC,CASLRESLNNEQFF
TRBD2,NA,TRBV10-3,TRBJ2-3,TGTGCCATCAGTGATCAGCGGGAGGGCACAGATACGCAGTATTTT,CAISDQREGTDTQYF
NA,NA,TRBV11-3,TRBJ1-1,TGTGCCAGCAGCTCCAAGACAGGAGTGAACACTGAAGCTTTCTTT,CASSSKTGVNTEAFF
NA,once,TRBV4-1,TRBJ2-7,TGCGCCAGCAGCCCATTGGGGGGAACTAGCTGGCACGAGCAGTACTTC,CASSPLGGTSWHEQYF
TRBD2,NA,TRBV4-2,TRBJ2-7,TGTGCCAGCAGCCAAGCGGGAGGGCCCTACGAGCAGTACTTC,CASSQAGGPYEQYF
NA,NA,TRBV5-5,TRBJ1-2,TGTGCCAGCAATGGGTATGGGGGGGGCTACACCTTC,CASNGYGGGYTF
NA,NA,TRBV5-5,TRBJ1-5,TGTGCCAGCAGCTTGGGCCCTCTTGGGCTGAGCAATCAGCCCCAGCATTTT,CASSLGPLGLSNQPQHF
NA,NA,TRBV7-3,TRBJ1-2,TGTGCCAGCAGCTTATCAGGGGAGGGATATGGCTACACCTTC,CASSLSGEGYGYTF
TRBD1,NA,TRBV5-6,TRBJ1-6,TGTGCCAGCAGCTTCGGGGACAGGGTTTATTCACCCCTCCACTTT,CASSFGDRVYSPLHF
NA,NA,TRBV6-1,TRBJ2-3,TGTGCCAGCAGTGAAATCCGAGGGGATACGCAGTATTTT,CASSEIRGDTQYF
NA,NA,TRBV2,TRBJ2-5,TGTGCCAGCAGTGCATGGGGGTGGGAGACCCAGTACTTC,CASSAWGWETQYF
TRBD1,NA,TRBV5-1,TRBJ2-7,TGCGCCAGCAGCTTTAGGGACAGGGGGTACGAGCAGTACTTC,CASSFRDRGYEQYF
TRBD2,once,TRBV6-1,TRBJ2-1,TGTGCCAGCATAGCGGGGCCACTACGATATGAGCAGTTCTTC,CASIAGPLRYEQFF
TRBD1,NA,TRBV6-5,TRBJ2-7,TGTGCCAGCAGCCTTACAGGGGTATCGAACGAGCAGTACTTC,CASSLTGVSNEQYF
NA,NA,TRBV7-6,TRBJ2-4,TGTGCCAGCAGCCCCCCTCCAGGGGGGAGCATTCAGTACTTC,CASSPPPGGSIQYF
NA,once,TRBV12-5,TRBJ1-5,TGTGCTAGTGGTTTAGGAACAGGTAGTGATACTTCCAATCAGCCCCAGCATTTT,CASGLGTGSDTSNQPQHF
NA,NA,TRBV7-2,TRBJ2-5,TGTGCCAGCAGCTTTTCTGAGACCCAGTACTTC,CASSFSETQYF
TRBD2,NA,TRBV5-1,TRBJ2-1,TGCGCCAGCAGCTTGTTGTTGTCGGCGGGGGGAAATGAGCAGTTCTTC,CASSLLLSAGGNEQFF
NA,once,TRBV7-2,TRBJ2-7,TGTGCCAGCAGCTTAAGTACAGGAAACTACGAGCAGTACTTC,CASSLSTGNYEQYF
NA,NA,TRBV5-6,TRBJ1-1,TGTGCCAGCAGCCGATCGAACACTGAAGCTTTCTTT,CASSRSNTEAFF
NA,NA,TRBV4-1,TRBJ1-5,TGCGCCAGCAGCGCCCTTATGGTTAGCAATCAGCCCCAGCATTTT,CASSALMVSNQPQHF